A selection of T cell receptor beta chains follows, all from one sample in a study of tumor-infiltrating lymphocytes in primary liver carcinoma. TCRdb re-derived calls from the multiplex PCR reads in MiXCR, one entry per CDR3 protein. The sample holds about 330,000 distinct CDR3 sequences, approximately 64% seen once. Sequenced: peripheral blood. These receptors were obtained from a man aged 35 to 55 with primary liver carcinoma and hepatitis B virus infection. The CDR3 runs from the conserved cysteine through the conserved F or W.

cdr3_aa: CASSSTSGIEQSF
cdr3_length: 13
j_call: TRBJ2-1
v_call: TRBV11-1

cdr3_aa: CASSDIPSGAYNEQFF
cdr3_length: 16
j_call: TRBJ2-1
v_call: TRBV6-1

cdr3_aa: CASREQGREQYF
cdr3_length: 12
j_call: TRBJ2-7
v_call: TRBV28

cdr3_aa: CASSKQGGYGYTF
cdr3_length: 13
j_call: TRBJ1-2
v_call: TRBV11-2

cdr3_aa: CASSEGLAPAFDEQYF
cdr3_length: 16
j_call: TRBJ2-7
v_call: TRBV11-2

cdr3_aa: CASSSQDPSFEQYF
cdr3_length: 14
j_call: TRBJ2-7
v_call: TRBV11-1

cdr3_aa: CAGSATGDEQYF
cdr3_length: 12
j_call: TRBJ2-7
v_call: TRBV11-2

cdr3_aa: CASSYDRDHEQYF
cdr3_length: 13
j_call: TRBJ2-7
v_call: TRBV6-5

cdr3_aa: CASSFVQGLNTEAFF
cdr3_length: 15
j_call: TRBJ1-1
v_call: TRBV5-4

cdr3_aa: CASSLFAATTLPGHEQFF
cdr3_length: 18
j_call: TRBJ2-1
v_call: TRBV11-2

cdr3_aa: CVSSRGVEDEVFF
cdr3_length: 13
j_call: TRBJ1-1
v_call: TRBV11-2

cdr3_aa: CASSLDVAGGQIKQFF
cdr3_length: 16
j_call: TRBJ2-1
v_call: TRBV11-2

cdr3_aa: CASSLPRLAGRETQYF
cdr3_length: 16
j_call: TRBJ2-5
v_call: TRBV7-8

cdr3_aa: CASTSGRLGETQYF
cdr3_length: 14
j_call: TRBJ2-5
v_call: TRBV6-5